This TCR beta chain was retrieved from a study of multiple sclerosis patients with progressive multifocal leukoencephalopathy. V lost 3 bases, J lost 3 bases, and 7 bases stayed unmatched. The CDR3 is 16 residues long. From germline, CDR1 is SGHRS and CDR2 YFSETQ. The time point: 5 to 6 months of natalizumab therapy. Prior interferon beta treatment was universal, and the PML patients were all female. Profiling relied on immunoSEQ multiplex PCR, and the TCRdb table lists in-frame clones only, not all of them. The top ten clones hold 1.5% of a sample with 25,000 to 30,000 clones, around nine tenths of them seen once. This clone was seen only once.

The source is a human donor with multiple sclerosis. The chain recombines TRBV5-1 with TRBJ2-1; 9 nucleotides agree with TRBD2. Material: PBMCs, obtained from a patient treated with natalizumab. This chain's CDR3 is CASSSIAGEGYNEQFF. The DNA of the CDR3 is TGCGCCAGCAGCTCTATAGCGGGAGAGGGCTACAATGAGCAGTTCTTC.